This T cell receptor beta chain was identified during a study of blood T cell repertoires in COVID-19. Study context: Acute and convalescent COVID-19 specimens originated in the United States, Italy and Spain. Sample material is recorded as cDNA or gDNA derived from T cells, B-cell-depleted T cells, or PBMCs.

Germline V gene data show CDR1 as LNHDA and CDR2 as SQIVND (reference sequence). With V trimmed by 0 bases and J by 11 bases, 9 bases remained unmatched. The CDR3 spans 15 residues. Original methodology: Nucleated cell counts were estimated from reference gene primer amplification. The assay was immunoSEQ multiplex PCR, and TCRdb's table has in-frame clones only and misses some. V and J calls and clone size follow that table, whereas D and trimming were derived from the DNA. The data contain a few hundred thousand clones, about 90% of them singletons. Participants had their cohort set by participant-reported clinical history.

The V and J genes are TRBV19 and TRBJ1-4; 7 nucleotides agree with TRBD1. Sequences were obtained from PBMCs or T cells enriched from blood (not recorded which). This clonotype was obtained from a woman aged 30 to 39 who had recovered from COVID-19. CDR3 nucleotides: TGTGCCAGTAGTATAGACGGGGACAGCTCGTACAAACTGTTTTTT. Its translation is CASSIDGDSSYKLFF. Full variable domain (remainder filled in from reference TRBV19 and TRBJ1-4): DGGITQSPKYLFRKEGQNVTLSCEQNLNHDAMYWYRQDPGQGLRLIYYSQIVNDFQKGDIAEGYSVSREKKESFPLTVTSAQKNPTAFYLCASSIDGDSSYKLFFGSGTQLSVL.